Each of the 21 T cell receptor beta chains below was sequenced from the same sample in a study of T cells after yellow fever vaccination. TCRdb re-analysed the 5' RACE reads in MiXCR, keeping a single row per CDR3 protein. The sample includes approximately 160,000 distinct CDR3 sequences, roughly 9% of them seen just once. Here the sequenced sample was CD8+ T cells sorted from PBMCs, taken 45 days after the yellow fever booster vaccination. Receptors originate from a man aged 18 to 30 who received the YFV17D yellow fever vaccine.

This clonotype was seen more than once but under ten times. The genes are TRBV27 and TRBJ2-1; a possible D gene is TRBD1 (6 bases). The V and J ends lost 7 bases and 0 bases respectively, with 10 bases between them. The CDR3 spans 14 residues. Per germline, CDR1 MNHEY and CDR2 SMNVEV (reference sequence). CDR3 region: CASMGAISYNEQFF. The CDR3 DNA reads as TGTGCCAGCATGGGGGCAATCTCCTACAATGAGCAGTTCTTC.

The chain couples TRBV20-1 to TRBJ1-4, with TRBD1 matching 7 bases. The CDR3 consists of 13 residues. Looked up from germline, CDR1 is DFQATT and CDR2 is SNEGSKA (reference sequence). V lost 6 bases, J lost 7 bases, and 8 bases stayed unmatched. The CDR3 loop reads CSAGGSWSEKLFF. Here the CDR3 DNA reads TGCAGTGCAGGGGGCTCGTGGAGTGAAAAACTGTTTTTT.

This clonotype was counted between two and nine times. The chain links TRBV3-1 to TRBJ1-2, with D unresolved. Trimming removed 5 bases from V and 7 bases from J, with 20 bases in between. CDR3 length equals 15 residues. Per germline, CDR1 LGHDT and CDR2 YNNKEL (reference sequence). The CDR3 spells CASSGYLPEPSGYTF. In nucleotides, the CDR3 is TGTGCCAGCAGCGGCTATTTGCCCGAGCCCTCTGGCTACACCTTC.

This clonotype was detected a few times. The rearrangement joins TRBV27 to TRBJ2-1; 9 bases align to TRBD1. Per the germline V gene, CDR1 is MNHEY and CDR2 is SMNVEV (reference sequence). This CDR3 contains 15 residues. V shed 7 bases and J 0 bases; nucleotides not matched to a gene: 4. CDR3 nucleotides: TGTGCCAGCAACCGACAGGGGGACTCCTACAATGAGCAGTTCTTC. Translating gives CASNRQGDSYNEQFF.

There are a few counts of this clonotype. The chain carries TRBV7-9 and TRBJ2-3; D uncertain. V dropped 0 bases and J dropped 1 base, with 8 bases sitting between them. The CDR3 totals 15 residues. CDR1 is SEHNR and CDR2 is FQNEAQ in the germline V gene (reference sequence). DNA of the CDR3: TGTGCCAGCAGCTTAGCTAGTTGGGGCACAGATACGCAGTATTTT. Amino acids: CASSLASWGTDTQYF.

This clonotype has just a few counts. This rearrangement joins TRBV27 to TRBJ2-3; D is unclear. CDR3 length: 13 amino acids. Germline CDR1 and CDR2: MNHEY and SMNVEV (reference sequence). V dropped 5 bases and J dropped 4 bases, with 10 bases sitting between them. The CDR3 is CASSNGPADTQYF. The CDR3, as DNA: TGTGCCAGCAGTAACGGACCGGCAGATACGCAGTATTTT.

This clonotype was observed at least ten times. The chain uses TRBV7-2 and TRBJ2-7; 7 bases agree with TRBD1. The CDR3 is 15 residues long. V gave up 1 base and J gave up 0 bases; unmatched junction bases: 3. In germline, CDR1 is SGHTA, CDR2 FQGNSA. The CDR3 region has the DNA TGTGCCAGCAGCTTAGAGGGGGCCAGCTCCTACGAGCAGTACTTC. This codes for CASSLEGASSYEQYF.

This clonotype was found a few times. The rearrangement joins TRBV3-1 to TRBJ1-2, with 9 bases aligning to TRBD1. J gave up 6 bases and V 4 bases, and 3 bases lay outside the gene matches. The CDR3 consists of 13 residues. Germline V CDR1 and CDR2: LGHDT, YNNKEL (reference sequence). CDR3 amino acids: CASSPGTGNGYTF. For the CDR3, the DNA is TGTGCCAGCAGCCCTGGGACAGGGAATGGCTACACCTTC.

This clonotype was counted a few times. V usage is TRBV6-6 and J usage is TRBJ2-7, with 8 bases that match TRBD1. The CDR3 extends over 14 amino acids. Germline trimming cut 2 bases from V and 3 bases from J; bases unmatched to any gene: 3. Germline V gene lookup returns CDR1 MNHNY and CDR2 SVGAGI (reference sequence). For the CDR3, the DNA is TGTGCCAGCAGTTACCTCACAGGGGGCTACGAGCAGTACTTC. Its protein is CASSYLTGGYEQYF.

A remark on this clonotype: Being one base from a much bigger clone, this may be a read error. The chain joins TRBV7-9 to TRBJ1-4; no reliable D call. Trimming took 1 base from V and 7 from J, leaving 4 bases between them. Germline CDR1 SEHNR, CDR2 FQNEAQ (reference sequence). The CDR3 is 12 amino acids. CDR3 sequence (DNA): TGTGCCAGCAGCTTAGACGTTGAAAAACTGTTTTTT. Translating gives CASSLDVEKLFF.

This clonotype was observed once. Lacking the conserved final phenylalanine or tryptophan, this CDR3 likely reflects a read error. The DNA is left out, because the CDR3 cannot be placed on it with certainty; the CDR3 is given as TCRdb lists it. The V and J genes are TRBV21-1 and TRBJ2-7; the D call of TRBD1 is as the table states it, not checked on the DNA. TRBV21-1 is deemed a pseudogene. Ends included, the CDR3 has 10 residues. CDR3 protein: CASSGARSHL.

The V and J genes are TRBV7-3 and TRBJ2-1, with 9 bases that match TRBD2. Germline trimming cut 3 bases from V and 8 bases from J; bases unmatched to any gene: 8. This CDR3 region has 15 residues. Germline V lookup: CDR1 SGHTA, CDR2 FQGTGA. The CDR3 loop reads CASSLFGGGADEQFF. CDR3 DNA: TGTGCCAGCAGCTTGTTCGGCGGGGGGGCTGATGAGCAGTTCTTC. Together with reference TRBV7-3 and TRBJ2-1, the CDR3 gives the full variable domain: GAGVSQTPSNKVTEKGKYVELRCDPISGHTALYWYRQSLGQGPEFLIYFQGTGAADDSGLPNDRFFAVRPEGSVSTLKIQRTERGDSAVYLCASSLFGGGADEQFFGPGTRLTVL.

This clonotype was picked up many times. The CDR3 loop reads CASSYGTGVSNTEAFF. The CDR3 DNA follows: TGTGCCAGCAGCTATGGGACAGGGGTGTCGAACACTGAAGCTTTCTTT. The chain links TRBV7-9 to TRBJ1-1, with 10 bases lining up with TRBD1. The CDR3 contains 16 residues. CDR1 and CDR2 from the germline V gene are SEHNR and FQNEAQ (reference sequence). With V trimmed by 4 bases and J by 1 base, 6 bases remained unmatched.

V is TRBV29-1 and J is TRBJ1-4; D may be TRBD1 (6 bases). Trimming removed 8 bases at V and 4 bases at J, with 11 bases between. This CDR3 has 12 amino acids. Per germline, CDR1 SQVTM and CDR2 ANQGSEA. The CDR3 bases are TGCAGCTCTCAGGGGAATAATGAAAAACTGTTTTTT. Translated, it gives CSSQGNNEKLFF.

CDR3 nucleotide sequence: TGTGCCAGCAGCTTGGGACAGGGGGTCTTAAATGAGCAGTTCTTC. This translates into CASSLGQGVLNEQFF. The gene calls are TRBV5-4 and TRBJ2-1; 9 bases agree with TRBD1. The germline V gene has CDR1 SGHNT and CDR2 YYREEE (reference sequence). V shed 0 bases and J 7 bases; nucleotides not matched to a gene: 5. CDR3 length equals 15 residues.

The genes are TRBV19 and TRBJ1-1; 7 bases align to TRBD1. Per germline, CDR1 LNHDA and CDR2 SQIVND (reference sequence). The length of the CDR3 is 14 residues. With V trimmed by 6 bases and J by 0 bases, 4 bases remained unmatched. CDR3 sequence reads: CASRQGGVNTEAFF. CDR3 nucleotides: TGTGCCAGTAGGCAGGGGGGAGTGAACACTGAAGCTTTCTTT.

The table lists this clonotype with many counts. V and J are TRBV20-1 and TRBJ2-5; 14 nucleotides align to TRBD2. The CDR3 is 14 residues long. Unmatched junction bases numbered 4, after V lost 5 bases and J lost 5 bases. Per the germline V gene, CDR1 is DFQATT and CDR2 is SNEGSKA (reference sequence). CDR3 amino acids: CSAETSGGAETQYF. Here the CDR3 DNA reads TGCAGTGCTGAGACTAGCGGGGGGGCGGAGACCCAGTACTTC.

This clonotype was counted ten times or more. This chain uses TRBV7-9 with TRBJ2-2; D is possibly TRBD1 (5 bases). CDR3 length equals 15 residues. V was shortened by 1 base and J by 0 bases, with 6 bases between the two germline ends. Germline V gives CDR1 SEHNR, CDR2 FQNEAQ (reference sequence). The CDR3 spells CASSLGQTNTGELFF. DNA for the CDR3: TGTGCCAGCAGCTTAGGACAGACGAACACCGGGGAGCTGTTTTTT.

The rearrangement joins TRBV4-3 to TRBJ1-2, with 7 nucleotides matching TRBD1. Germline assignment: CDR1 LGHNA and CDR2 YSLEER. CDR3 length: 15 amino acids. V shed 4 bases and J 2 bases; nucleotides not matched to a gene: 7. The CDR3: CASSPETGTNYGYTF. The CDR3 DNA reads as TGCGCCAGCAGCCCCGAGACAGGGACCAACTATGGCTACACCTTC.

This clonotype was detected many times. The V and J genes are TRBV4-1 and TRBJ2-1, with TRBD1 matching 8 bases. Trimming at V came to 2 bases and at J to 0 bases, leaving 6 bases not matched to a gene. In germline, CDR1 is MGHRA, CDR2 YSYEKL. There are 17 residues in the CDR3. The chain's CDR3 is CASSQRLTGGSYNEQFF. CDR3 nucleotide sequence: TGCGCCAGCAGCCAACGCCTAACAGGGGGCTCCTACAATGAGCAGTTCTTC.

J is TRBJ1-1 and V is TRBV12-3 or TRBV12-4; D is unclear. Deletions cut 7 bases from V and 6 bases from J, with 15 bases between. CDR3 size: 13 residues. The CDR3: CASNDPGSPEAFF. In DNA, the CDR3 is TGTGCCAGCAACGATCCGGGGTCGCCTGAAGCTTTCTTT.